The TCR beta chain under discussion was sequenced for a study of blood T cell repertoires in COVID-19. Study overall: The United States, Italy and Spain supplied acute and convalescent COVID-19 samples.

Some clones are missing from TCRdb's copy, which holds only in-frame ones; the method was immunoSEQ multiplex PCR. The sample holds about 270,000 clones, around four fifths seen once. Germline-derived CDR1 and CDR2 are MDHEN and SYDVKM. V lost 5 bases and J 8 bases, leaving 15 bases between the germline ends. The CDR3 has 14 amino acids. The chain joins TRBV28 to TRBJ1-4, with D maybe TRBD1 (5 bases). The receptor comes from a woman aged 45-59 years with active or convalescent COVID-19. Sequenced sample: peripheral blood. CDR3 coding DNA: TGTGCCAGCAGTCCGGCGCAGGGTCGGGAAAAACTGTTTTTT. This codes for CASSPAQGREKLFF.